Listed here is a single T cell receptor (beta chain). Its target is unknown. This CDR3 has 16 residues. Germline V gene data show CDR1 as LNHDA and CDR2 as SQIVND (reference sequence). The trim removed 2 bases at V and 6 bases at J, leaving 12 bases unmatched. This record comes from a study of CD8+CD57+ T cells in acquired aplastic anemia. TCR beta VDJ and CDR3 were profiled, and genomic DNA was the template. TCRdb independently ran MiXCR on the reads; one entry per CDR3 protein. The sample shows hundreds of thousands of distinct CDR3 sequences, 65% to 90% of them seen only once. CD8+CD57+ cell expansion, shown by flow cytometry, had occurred in the patients selected for sequencing. Points from the study as a whole: The same twenty-nine CD8+ CDR3 sequences occurred in patients and in controls.

This receptor was obtained from a human donor with aplastic anemia. V gene TRBV19 combines with J gene TRBJ2-7, with 8 bases lining up with TRBD1. The sample taken for sequencing was sorted CD4+, CD8+, or CD8+CD57+ T cells (not recorded which) from PBMCs. CDR3: CASSIPGQANLAEQYV. The CDR3 nucleotides are TGTGCCAGTAGTATACCGGGACAGGCGAACCTGGCCGAGCAGTACGTC.